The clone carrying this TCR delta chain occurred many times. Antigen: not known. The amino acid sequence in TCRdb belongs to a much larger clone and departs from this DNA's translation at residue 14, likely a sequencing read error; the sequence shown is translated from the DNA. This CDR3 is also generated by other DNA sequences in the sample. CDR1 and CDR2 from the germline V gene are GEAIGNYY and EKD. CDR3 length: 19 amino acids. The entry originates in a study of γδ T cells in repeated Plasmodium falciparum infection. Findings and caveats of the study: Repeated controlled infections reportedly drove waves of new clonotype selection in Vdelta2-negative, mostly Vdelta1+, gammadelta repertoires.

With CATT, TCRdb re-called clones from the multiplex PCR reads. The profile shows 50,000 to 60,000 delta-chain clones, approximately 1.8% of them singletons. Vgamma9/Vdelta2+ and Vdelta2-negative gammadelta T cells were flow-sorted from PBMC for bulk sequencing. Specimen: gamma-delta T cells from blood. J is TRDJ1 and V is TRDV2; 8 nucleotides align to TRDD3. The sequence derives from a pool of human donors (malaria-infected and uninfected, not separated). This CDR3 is CACDSKLVLWGKEADKLIF. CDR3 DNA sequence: TGTGCCTGTGACAGCAAGTTGGTACTCTGGGGGAAAGAAGCCGATAAGCTCATCTTT.